Each of the 18 T cell receptor beta chains below was sequenced from the same sample in a study of blood T cell repertoires in COVID-19. Libraries were prepared by immunoSEQ multiplex PCR; TCRdb keeps only in-frame clonotypes and omits some of them. The table has more than 95,000 clones, approximately 87% seen once. Sequencing was carried out using peripheral blood. The receptors shown here come from a man aged 45 to 65 with acute or convalescent COVID-19.

The chain has TRBV5-3 and TRBJ2-2, with 8 bases that match TRBD1. TRBV5-3 is designated an ORF whose function remains uncertain. After removal of 6 bases from V and 4 bases from J, the junction contained 11 bases not matched to a gene. CDR3 length equals 16 residues. CDR3 in amino acids: CARNRWDRSSTGELFF. DNA of the CDR3: TGTGCCAGAAATAGGTGGGACAGGTCGAGCACCGGGGAGCTGTTTTTT.

The V gene is TRBV2, the J gene TRBJ2-7; 12 bases line up with TRBD2. The junction had 6 bases not matched to a gene; V was cut back by 3 bases and J by 6 bases. The CDR3 sequence is 15 residues long. CDR1 SNHLY and CDR2 FYNNEI come from the germline V gene. The CDR3 DNA sequence: TGTGCCAGCAGTGAGGGTGGACTAGCGGGAATCGAGCAGTACTTC. Translating gives CASSEGGLAGIEQYF.

The chain recombines TRBV24-1 with TRBJ2-7; 8 bases line up with TRBD2. With V trimmed by 2 bases and J by 5 bases, 4 bases remained unmatched. The CDR3 extends over 14 amino acids. CDR1 and CDR2 from the germline V gene are KGHDR and SFDVKD. The CDR3 loop reads CATSDSAGVNEQYF. The CDR3 DNA reads as TGTGCCACCAGTGATTCAGCGGGAGTGAACGAGCAGTACTTC.

The chain uses TRBV19 and TRBJ2-5; 8 bases are a match to TRBD1. The CDR3 consists of 16 residues. The trim removed 6 bases at V and 5 bases at J, leaving 14 bases unmatched. Germline-derived CDR1 and CDR2 are LNHDA and SQIVND (reference sequence). The CDR3 nucleotides read TGTGCCAGTAGCTCCCCCGGACAGGGAAGTCTGGAGACCCAGTACTTC. It is translated as CASSSPGQGSLETQYF.

The chain has TRBV5-1 and TRBJ2-1, with TRBD2 matching 10 bases. From germline, CDR1 is SGHRS and CDR2 YFSETQ. The ends lost 4 bases at V and 14 bases at J; junction bases unmatched: 9. The CDR3 runs to 13 residues. The CDR3 protein is CASSPLIAGGKFF. The DNA of the CDR3 is TGCGCCAGCAGCCCACTAATAGCGGGAGGCAAGTTCTTC.

The CDR3: CASSLDTGGGKTQYF. CDR3 coding DNA: TGCGCCAGCAGCTTAGATACGGGAGGAGGAAAGACCCAGTACTTC. The rearrangement joins TRBV5-1 to TRBJ2-5; 7 nucleotides agree with TRBD2. This CDR3 has 15 residues. J was trimmed by 6 bases and V by 2 bases; bases with no gene match: 10. The V gene's germline CDR1 is SGHRS and CDR2 YFSETQ.

This chain joins TRBV11-3 and TRBJ2-7; 7 nucleotides align to TRBD1. This CDR3 has 14 amino acids. Per germline, CDR1 SGHNT and CDR2 YENEEA. The trim removed 1 base at V and 4 bases at J, leaving 4 bases unmatched. The CDR3 sequence is CASSLGQGWYEQYF. In nucleotides, the CDR3 is TGTGCCAGCAGCTTAGGACAGGGTTGGTACGAGCAGTACTTC.

J is TRBJ2-3 and V is TRBV5-1, with TRBD1 matching over 9 bases. This CDR3 comprises 15 residues. Looked up from germline, CDR1 is SGHRS and CDR2 is YFSETQ. The V and J ends lost 4 bases and 2 bases, in that order; junction bases with no gene match: 5. In nucleotides, the CDR3 is TGCGCCAGCAGCAAGGGGACAGGGCCCACAGATACGCAGTATTTT. This translates into CASSKGTGPTDTQYF.

V and J are TRBV5-8 and TRBJ2-5; 11 nucleotides align to TRBD1. There are 15 residues in the CDR3. Germline-derived CDR1 and CDR2 are SGHTS and YDEGEE. The trim removed 4 bases at V and 5 bases at J, leaving 7 bases unmatched. Here the CDR3 DNA reads TGTGCCAGCAGCCGGACAGGGGGCAGGGGGGAGACCCAGTACTTC. Translated: CASSRTGGRGETQYF.

This sequence joins TRBV12-3 or TRBV12-4 and TRBJ1-1; D is ambiguous. Deletions cut 8 bases from V and 4 bases from J, with 14 bases between. CDR3 length equals 13 residues. CDR3 in DNA: TGTGCCAGCGGCGTCAGGTTCCTCACTGAAGCTTTCTTT. Amino acid sequence: CASGVRFLTEAFF.

The chain carries TRBV27 and TRBJ2-7; possibly TRBD1 for D (6 bases). This CDR3 has 16 residues. Deletions cut 6 bases from V and 2 bases from J, with 20 bases between. Germline V gives CDR1 MNHEY, CDR2 SMNVEV (reference sequence). Written as DNA, the CDR3 is TGTGCCAGCAGCTTGGGGGCTCTAGGACAGCCCTACGAGCAGTACTTC. It specifies CASSLGALGQPYEQYF.

The chain recombines TRBV12-3 or TRBV12-4 with TRBJ1-3; D uncertain. The CDR3 contains 12 residues. V was pared by 7 bases and J by 4 bases, with 8 bases between. The DNA for the CDR3 is TGTGCCAGCACCCAGTTAGGAAACACCATATATTTT. Translating it yields CASTQLGNTIYF.

The chain's CDR3 is CASSVSLADTQYF. DNA for the CDR3: TGTGCCAGTAGTGTGTCACTGGCAGATACGCAGTATTTT. The chain links TRBV19 to TRBJ2-3; no clear D gene. Germline V CDR1 and CDR2: LNHDA, SQIVND (reference sequence). The CDR3 is made up of 13 amino acids. The germline V and J ends were trimmed by 5 bases and 4 bases, with 10 bases remaining between them.

This clone was seen only once. The J gene is TRBJ2-4, the V gene TRBV9; tentative D call: TRBD2 (6 bases). The V and J ends lost 2 bases and 6 bases respectively, with 12 bases between them. The CDR3 spans 14 residues. Germline V lookup: CDR1 SGDLS, CDR2 YYNGEE. The DNA of the CDR3 is TGTGCCAGCAGCGTTACCGGGACTTCAAACATTCAGTACTTC. This encodes CASSVTGTSNIQYF.

V is TRBV11-3 and J is TRBJ2-7, with 7 positions matching TRBD1. Germline V gene lookup returns CDR1 SGHNT and CDR2 YENEEA. The CDR3 length is 16 residues. With 5 bases clipped from V and 2 bases from J, the junction kept 12 bases outside the gene matches. As DNA, the CDR3 is TGTGCCAGCAGCGGAACGGGGCAGGGGGACCCCTACGAGCAGTACTTC. It yields the protein CASSGTGQGDPYEQYF.

The rearrangement links TRBV12-3 or TRBV12-4 to TRBJ1-6; TRBD1 might be the D (5 bases). The CDR3 covers 13 residues. Trimming shortened V by 6 bases and J by 7 bases, and 10 bases separated the two germline ends. The CDR3 bases are TGTGCCAGCAGCCGACAGACCAATTCACCCCTCCACTTT. Translating gives CASSRQTNSPLHF.

The chain carries TRBV29-1 and TRBJ2-1, with 9 bases lining up with TRBD1. Germline V gene lookup returns CDR1 SQVTM and CDR2 ANQGSEA. There are 14 residues in the CDR3. The J segment lost 5 bases and the V segment lost 5 bases, leaving 7 bases of the junction unmatched. DNA of the CDR3: TGCAGCGTTAGAACAGGGGGCGAGAACAATGAGCAGTTCTTC. Encoded protein: CSVRTGGENNEQFF.

The chain combines TRBV6-5 with TRBJ1-1; TRBD1 agrees at 8 bases. V was clipped by 0 bases and J by 7 bases; unmatched bases: 4. CDR1 and CDR2 (germline): MNHEY, SVGAGI. The CDR3 is 14 amino acids. The CDR3 DNA follows: TGTGCCAGCAGTTACTCCCAGGGGGCGTATGAAGCTTTCTTT. Translated, it gives CASSYSQGAYEAFF.